These T cell receptor beta chains were read from a single sample in a study of blood T cells in healthy people across ages. TCRdb fed the 5' RACE reads into MiXCR, producing one record per CDR3 protein. The sample lists some 930,000 distinct CDR3 sequences; 25% to 35% were seen once. The data also belong to a second study, concerning T cells of mothers and their children.

Input material: blood. These receptor sequences come from a woman aged 40 to 49 in good health. CDR3s include the opening cysteine and the closing phenylalanine or tryptophan. Fields, in order: clone size, J gene, D gene, V gene, CDR3 DNA, CDR3 protein. The D gene is left open where the match is weak. Part of the rows lack a size; the others show once, few, many or a class for expanded clones.

abundance: NA
j_gene: TRBJ2-3
d_gene: NA
v_gene: TRBV30
CDR3nt: TGTGCCTGGAGCGGCTGGGGAGGAGATACGCAGTATTTT
CDR3aa: CAWSGWGGDTQYF

abundance: NA
j_gene: TRBJ2-3
d_gene: NA
v_gene: TRBV20-1
CDR3nt: TGCAGTGCTAGAGATTTTCGGCTAGCACTAGGCACAGATACGCAGTATTTT
CDR3aa: CSARDFRLALGTDTQYF

abundance: NA
j_gene: TRBJ2-1
d_gene: TRBD2
v_gene: TRBV4-2
CDR3nt: TGTGCCAGCAGCCAAGTTACGCGGGGGGGAGACAATGAGCAGTTCTTC
CDR3aa: CASSQVTRGGDNEQFF

abundance: few
j_gene: TRBJ2-3
d_gene: TRBD1
v_gene: TRBV7-9
CDR3nt: TGTGCCAGCAGCTTAAAAGGCAGGGGGCTATCAGATACGCAGTATTTT
CDR3aa: CASSLKGRGLSDTQYF

abundance: many
j_gene: TRBJ2-3
d_gene: NA
v_gene: TRBV10-3
CDR3nt: TGTGCCATCAGTGAGTCTTACAGTAGGGGGTCGGATACGCAGTATTTT
CDR3aa: CAISESYSRGSDTQYF

abundance: many
j_gene: TRBJ2-5
d_gene: NA
v_gene: TRBV28
CDR3nt: TGTGCCAGCAGTTTAGGGGCAGGGTCGGGGACCCAGTACTTC
CDR3aa: CASSLGAGSGTQYF

abundance: few
j_gene: TRBJ1-1
d_gene: NA
v_gene: TRBV5-1
CDR3nt: TGCGCCAGCAGCATTAACGGGGACAAGACTGAAGCTTTCTTT
CDR3aa: CASSINGDKTEAFF

abundance: few
j_gene: TRBJ2-3
d_gene: TRBD2
v_gene: TRBV20-1
CDR3nt: TGCAGTGCTAGAGATCCCGCTAGCGGGGGGTCAGATACGCAGTATTTT
CDR3aa: CSARDPASGGSDTQYF

abundance: NA
j_gene: TRBJ2-7
d_gene: TRBD1
v_gene: TRBV5-1
CDR3nt: TGCGCCGGCAGCTTGGGCCCCGGGACAGGGGGCTACGAGCAGTACTTC
CDR3aa: CAGSLGPGTGGYEQYF

abundance: few
j_gene: TRBJ1-6
d_gene: TRBD1
v_gene: TRBV5-1
CDR3nt: TGCGCCAGCAGCTTGGGGGGACAGGGGAACAATTCACCCCTCCACTTT
CDR3aa: CASSLGGQGNNSPLHF

abundance: many
j_gene: TRBJ2-1
d_gene: TRBD2
v_gene: TRBV6-4
CDR3nt: TGTGCCAGCAGCCCTAGCGGGGGGGCCAGCAATGAGCAGTTCTTC
CDR3aa: CASSPSGGASNEQFF

abundance: many
j_gene: TRBJ2-1
d_gene: NA
v_gene: TRBV18
CDR3nt: TGTGCCAGCTCACCGGAGTTGAGCTCCTACAATGAGCAGTTCTTC
CDR3aa: CASSPELSSYNEQFF

abundance: many
j_gene: TRBJ2-4
d_gene: NA
v_gene: TRBV5-1
CDR3nt: TGCGCCAGCAGCGCTTCAGGGGACGTTCAGTACTTC
CDR3aa: CASSASGDVQYF

abundance: many
j_gene: TRBJ1-1
d_gene: NA
v_gene: TRBV5-1
CDR3nt: TGCGCCAGCAGCTTGGGACAGACTTACACTGAAGCTTTCTTT
CDR3aa: CASSLGQTYTEAFF

abundance: NA
j_gene: TRBJ2-1
d_gene: TRBD1
v_gene: TRBV3-1
CDR3nt: TGTGCCAGCAGCCAAACAGGGGGCTATGAGCAGTTCTTC
CDR3aa: CASSQTGGYEQFF

abundance: NA
j_gene: TRBJ2-1
d_gene: NA
v_gene: TRBV14
CDR3nt: TGTGCCAGCAGCCAAGGGACAGGACCGGGGGATGAGCAGTTCTTC
CDR3aa: CASSQGTGPGDEQFF

abundance: NA
j_gene: TRBJ1-6
d_gene: NA
v_gene: TRBV12-3/TRBV12-4
CDR3nt: TGTGCCAGCAGTTTGAGTCTCGCCAAGGGGAGCCTCCACTTT
CDR3aa: CASSLSLAKGSLHF

abundance: NA
j_gene: TRBJ2-1
d_gene: TRBD2
v_gene: TRBV5-1
CDR3nt: TGCGCCAGCAGCCTCACGGCGGGGGGGGCTGGCAATGAGCAGTTCTTC
CDR3aa: CASSLTAGGAGNEQFF

abundance: NA
j_gene: TRBJ2-5
d_gene: NA
v_gene: TRBV20-1
CDR3nt: TGCAGTGCCTCGACTGGCGGGGCCGCTGAGCAGTACTTC
CDR3aa: CSASTGGAAEQYF

abundance: NA
j_gene: TRBJ1-1
d_gene: TRBD1
v_gene: TRBV6-1
CDR3nt: TGTGCCAGCAGTCGGGACAGGGCTTCCGAAGCTTTCTTT
CDR3aa: CASSRDRASEAFF

abundance: NA
j_gene: TRBJ2-3
d_gene: TRBD2
v_gene: TRBV7-9
CDR3nt: TGTGCCAGCAGCTTATACACACTAGCGGAAAGCACAGATACGCAGTATTTT
CDR3aa: CASSLYTLAESTDTQYF

abundance: NA
j_gene: TRBJ2-5
d_gene: NA
v_gene: TRBV27
CDR3nt: TGTGCCAGCAGTTTCCCCACTCGAGAGACCCAGTACTTC
CDR3aa: CASSFPTRETQYF

abundance: many
j_gene: TRBJ2-7
d_gene: NA
v_gene: TRBV7-2
CDR3nt: TGTGCCAGCAGCCCCACCGGGACCGACTCCTACGAGCAGTACTTC
CDR3aa: CASSPTGTDSYEQYF

abundance: NA
j_gene: TRBJ1-2
d_gene: TRBD1
v_gene: TRBV2
CDR3nt: TGTGCCAGCAGTTCGACAGGGGGCCATGGCTACACCTTC
CDR3aa: CASSSTGGHGYTF

abundance: many
j_gene: TRBJ2-3
d_gene: TRBD2
v_gene: TRBV7-2
CDR3nt: TGTGCCAGCACCGTTCGCGGGGGGGCAGATACGCAGTATTTT
CDR3aa: CASTVRGGADTQYF